This TCR beta chain was sequenced for a study of T cells after yellow fever vaccination. Study-level points and caveats: Among all clonotypes, a small share was observed in both CD4 and CD8 compartments. The study noted that FACS-sorted repertoires could contain abundant clonotypes contaminating from the bulk population.

TCR cDNA was made by 5'RACE template switching, adding a universal primer site and UMIs. Each CDR3 protein gets one entry after TCRdb re-called the 5' RACE reads with MiXCR. The table includes nearly 70,000 distinct CDR3 sequences, about 6% detected once. Ten or more counts support this clonotype. The antigen is unknown. The TCR originated in a man between 18 and 35 years old who received the YFV17D yellow fever vaccine. Sequences were derived from CD8+ T cells sorted from PBMCs, sampled approximately 40 days after the first yellow fever vaccination.

The CDR3 sequence: CAWSAPDRGSYEQYF. CDR3 DNA sequence: TGTGCCTGGAGTGCTCCTGACAGGGGTTCCTACGAGCAGTACTTC. The chain has TRBV30 and TRBJ2-7; 8 bases match TRBD1. This CDR3 region has 15 residues. Losses at the gene ends were 1 base for V and 1 base for J; bases not matched to a gene: 6. CDR1 is GTSNPN and CDR2 is SVGIG in the germline V gene (reference sequence).